These 19 T cell receptor beta chains originate from one sample sequenced in a study of cytomegalovirus exposure and HLA in healthy donors. Amplification used 60 Vbeta primers and 13 Jbeta primers. The method was immunoSEQ multiplex PCR; TCRdb's version includes in-frame clones alone and lacks a portion of them. Altogether some 150,000 clones are present, 60% to 80% being singletons, with the ten largest covering 1.2% to 1.5%. The material sequenced was PBMCs. Receptors were obtained from a man in his 60s in good health and CMV-seronegative.

The chain combines TRBV30 with TRBJ2-5, with TRBD1 identical over 7 bases. Matching the DNA end better, TRBJ2-7 makes the J call doubtful. Germline V gene lookup returns CDR1 GTSNPN and CDR2 SVGIG (reference sequence). The CDR3 covers 16 residues. The CDR3 sequence is CAWTTGTAIPAYEQYF. DNA of the CDR3: TGTGCCTGGACAACCGGGACAGCGATCCCAGCCTACGAGCAGTACTTC.

V usage is TRBV10-2 and J usage is TRBJ2-1, with 13 bases matching TRBD2. The CDR3 is made up of 19 amino acids. CDR1 WSHSY and CDR2 SAAADI come from the germline V gene. V was clipped by 3 bases and J by 9 bases; unmatched bases: 17. The CDR3 sequence is CASSDHDTPTSGRPFEQFF. The CDR3 DNA follows: TGCGCCAGCAGTGACCACGATACCCCGACTAGCGGGAGGCCGTTTGAGCAGTTCTTC.

This clone was observed once. V gene TRBV11-1 combines with J gene TRBJ2-3; a possible D gene is TRBD2 (5 bases). The V and J ends lost 2 bases and 0 bases respectively, with 12 bases between them. Germline CDR1 SGHAT, CDR2 FQDESV (reference sequence). CDR3 length equals 16 residues. Here the CDR3 reads CASSLMLGRSTDTQYF. The CDR3 DNA reads as TGTGCCAGCAGCTTAATGCTGGGGAGAAGCACAGATACGCAGTATTTT.

The gene calls are TRBV7-9 and TRBJ2-7; D is uncertain. V was pared by 1 base and J by 0 bases, with 13 bases between. Germline V gives CDR1 SEHNR, CDR2 FQNEAQ (reference sequence). This CDR3 has 16 residues. The CDR3 DNA is TGTGCCAGCAGCTTAGGTGGCGGCGAGAGCTCCTACGAGCAGTACTTC. This translates into CASSLGGGESSYEQYF.

This rearrangement joins TRBV20-1 to TRBJ2-7; TRBD1 matches 8 bases. The germline V gene has CDR1 DFQATT and CDR2 SNEGSKA (reference sequence). The CDR3 consists of 11 residues. CDR3 protein: CRRQGRHEQYF. CDR3 in DNA: TGCAGAAGACAGGGGAGACACGAGCAGTACTTC.

The chain employs TRBV18 and TRBJ2-2; TRBD2 aligns across 13 bases. CDR3 size: 17 residues. V trimming: 3 bases; J trimming: 5 bases; junction bases outside the gene matches: 6. CDR1 and CDR2 (germline): KGHSH, LQKENI. The CDR3 DNA reads as TGTGCCAGCTCACCGGGACTAGCGGGATGGTGGACCGGGGAGCTGTTTTTT. Translation: CASSPGLAGWWTGELFF.

This clone was seen more than once but under ten times. The CDR3 reads CAWRRGPTEAFF. CDR3 coding DNA: TGTGCCTGGAGGCGGGGGCCCACTGAAGCTTTCTTT. The rearrangement uses TRBV30 and TRBJ1-1; TRBD1 might be the D (6 bases). Germline V CDR1 and CDR2: GTSNPN, SVGIG (reference sequence). With 3 bases removed from V and 4 bases from J, the gap between germline ends came to 9 bases. The CDR3 is 12 amino acids.

The V gene is TRBV19, the J gene TRBJ1-1; TRBD1 might be the D (5 bases). The V gene's germline CDR1 is LNHDA and CDR2 SQIVND (reference sequence). The CDR3 is 13 residues long. V was pared by 1 base and J by 3 bases, with 6 bases between. As DNA, the CDR3 is TGTGCCAGTAGTATAGCCAGGGACACTGAAGCTTTCTTT. Its translation is CASSIARDTEAFF.

This chain uses TRBV18 with TRBJ1-5; D remains unclear. V was pared by 8 bases and J by 5 bases, with 13 bases between. CDR3 length equals 13 residues. Germline lookup yields CDR1 KGHSH and CDR2 LQKENI. CDR3 sequence: CASTLSGDQPQHF. DNA for the CDR3: TGTGCCAGCACACTTAGTGGTGATCAGCCCCAGCATTTT.

This clone was counted a few times. One end of the junction fails to match germline, which may point to a read error. The CDR3 region has the DNA TGTGCCAGCCGTGAGACAGGGCCCCAAGAGACCCAGTACTTC. This codes for CASRETGPQETQYF. The chain uses TRBV2 and TRBJ2-5, with 7 bases lining up with TRBD1. The CDR3 has 14 residues. Germline V lookup: CDR1 SNHLY, CDR2 FYNNEI. Combining the CDR3 with reference TRBV2 and TRBJ2-5 gives the whole variable domain EPEVTQTPSHQVTQMGQEVILRCVPISNHLYFYWYRQILGQKVEFLVSFYNNEISEKSEIFDDQFSVERPDGSNFTLKIRSTKLEDSAMYFCASRETGPQETQYFGPGTRLLVL.

This chain uses TRBV4-2 with TRBJ2-2; 8 bases are shared with TRBD1. Germline trimming cut 4 bases from V and 4 bases from J; bases unmatched to any gene: 8. This CDR3 spans 16 amino acids. Germline-derived CDR1 and CDR2 are LGHNA and YNFKEQ. Here the CDR3 reads CASSRGQGDVTGELFF. The DNA of the CDR3 is TGTGCCAGCAGCCGCGGACAGGGCGATGTCACCGGGGAGCTGTTTTTT.

This clone was seen once. The V call is TRBV28, the J call TRBJ2-7; 7 nucleotides line up with TRBD1. Germline assignment: CDR1 MDHEN and CDR2 SYDVKM. The ends lost 3 bases at V and 2 bases at J; junction bases unmatched: 7. This CDR3 spans 15 amino acids. This chain's CDR3 is CASSFLPDRTYEQYF. In DNA, the CDR3 is TGTGCCAGCAGTTTTCTACCGGACAGGACCTACGAGCAGTACTTC.

V usage is TRBV9 and J usage is TRBJ2-7, with 9 bases that match TRBD1. The CDR3 totals 14 residues. Germline CDR1 reads SGDLS; CDR2 reads YYNGEE. V trimming: 3 bases; J trimming: 2 bases; junction bases outside the gene matches: 3. In nucleotides, the CDR3 is TGTGCCAGCAGCGCCGGACAGGGGCCCTACGAGCAGTACTTC. Translating it yields CASSAGQGPYEQYF.

CDR3 protein: CASNSPPGQNLNTEAFF. The CDR3 nucleotides read TGTGCCAGCAACAGTCCTCCGGGACAGAACCTGAACACTGAAGCTTTCTTT. This chain joins TRBV9 and TRBJ1-1; 7 nucleotides agree with TRBD1. The CDR3 is 17 residues long. Germline V gives CDR1 SGDLS, CDR2 YYNGEE. The J segment lost 0 bases and the V segment lost 6 bases, leaving 14 bases of the junction unmatched.

About this clone itself: The CDR3 end shows no conserved phenylalanine or tryptophan, and so a read error is likely. The rearrangement uses TRBV28 and TRBJ1-5, with D tentatively TRBD1 (5 bases). In germline, CDR1 is MDHEN, CDR2 SYDVKM. Trimming cost V 3 bases and J 5 bases, with 17 bases left between them. CDR3 length: 16 residues. The CDR3 region is CASSFLTGSQDQPQHL. In nucleotides, the CDR3 is TGTGCCAGCAGTTTCCTAACAGGTAGTCAGGATCAGCCCCAGCATCTT.

This clone was detected a few times. This chain connects TRBV27 to TRBJ2-5; possibly TRBD1 for D (7 bases). CDR3 size: 15 residues. V was pared by 3 bases and J by 2 bases, with 13 bases between. The germline V gene encodes CDR1 MNHEY and CDR2 SMNVEV (reference sequence). CDR3 DNA sequence: TGTGCCAGCAGTTTTGGAGGGGGCCATCAAGAGACCCAGTACTTC. This encodes CASSFGGGHQETQYF.

The chain has TRBV30 and TRBJ2-7; 11 bases fit TRBD2. Germline values: CDR1 GTSNPN, CDR2 SVGIG (reference sequence). This CDR3 contains 14 residues. V shed 5 bases, J shed 7 bases, and the junction held 10 bases outside the gene matches. The CDR3 DNA reads TGTGCCTGGGGGGTTAGCGGGGGGGCCGGTGAGCAGTACTTC. It translates to CAWGVSGGAGEQYF. The variable domain in full, with the rest retrieved from reference TRBV30 and TRBJ2-7, is SQTIHQWPATLVQPVGSPLSLECTVEGTSNPNLYWYRQAAGRGLQLLFYSVGIGQISSEVPQNLSASRPQDRQFILSSKKLLLSDSGFYLCAWGVSGGAGEQYFGPGTRLTVT.

The J gene is TRBJ1-4, the V gene TRBV6-6; tentative D call: TRBD1 (5 bases). Trimming removed 2 bases from V and 4 bases from J, with 8 bases in between. The CDR3 runs 14 residues. Germline assignment: CDR1 MNHNY and CDR2 SVGAGI (reference sequence). The DNA for the CDR3 is TGTGCCAGCAGTTACGGGGGGAATAATGAAAAACTGTTTTTT. Translation: CASSYGGNNEKLFF.

The V gene is TRBV5-1, the J gene TRBJ2-5; TRBD2 matches 8 bases. The CDR3 sequence is 13 residues long. Trimming at V came to 4 bases and at J to 7 bases, leaving 6 bases not matched to a gene. Germline loops: CDR1 SGHRS, CDR2 YFSETQ. CDR3 DNA: TGCGCCAGCAGCCCCGAACTAGCGGTGACCCAGTACTTC. Its translation is CASSPELAVTQYF.